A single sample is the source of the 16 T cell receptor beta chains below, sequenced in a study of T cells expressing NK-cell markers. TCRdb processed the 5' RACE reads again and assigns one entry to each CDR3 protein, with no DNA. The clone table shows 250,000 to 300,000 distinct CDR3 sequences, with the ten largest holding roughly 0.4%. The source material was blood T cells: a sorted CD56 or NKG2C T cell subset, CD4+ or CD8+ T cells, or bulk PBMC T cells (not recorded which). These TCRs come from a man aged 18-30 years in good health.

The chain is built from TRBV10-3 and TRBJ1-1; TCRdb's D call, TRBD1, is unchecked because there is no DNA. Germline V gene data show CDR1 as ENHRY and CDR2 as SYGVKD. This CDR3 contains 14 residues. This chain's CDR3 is CAISGTGMRTEAFF.

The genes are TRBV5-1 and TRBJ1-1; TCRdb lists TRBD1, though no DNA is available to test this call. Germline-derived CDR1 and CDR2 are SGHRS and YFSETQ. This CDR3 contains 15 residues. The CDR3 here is CASSPSLGANTEAFF.

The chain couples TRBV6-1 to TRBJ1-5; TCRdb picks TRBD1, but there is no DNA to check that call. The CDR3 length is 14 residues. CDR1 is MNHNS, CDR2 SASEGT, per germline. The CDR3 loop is CASSESTGDQPQHF.

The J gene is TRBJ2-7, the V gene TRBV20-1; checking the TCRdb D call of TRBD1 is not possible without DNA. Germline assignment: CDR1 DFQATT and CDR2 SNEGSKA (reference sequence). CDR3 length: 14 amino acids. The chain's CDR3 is CSARGRTGEKGQYF.

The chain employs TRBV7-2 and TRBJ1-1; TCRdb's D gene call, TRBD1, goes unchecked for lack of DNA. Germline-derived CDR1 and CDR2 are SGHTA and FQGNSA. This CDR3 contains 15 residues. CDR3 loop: CASSPRQGANTEAFF.

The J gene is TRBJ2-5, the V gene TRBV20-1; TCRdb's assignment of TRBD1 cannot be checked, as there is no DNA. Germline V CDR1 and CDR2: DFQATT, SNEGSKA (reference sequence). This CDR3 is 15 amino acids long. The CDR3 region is CSATQPQGLGETQYF.

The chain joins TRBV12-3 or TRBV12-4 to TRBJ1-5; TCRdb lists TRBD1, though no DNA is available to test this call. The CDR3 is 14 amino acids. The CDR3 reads CASRALDRNQPQHF.

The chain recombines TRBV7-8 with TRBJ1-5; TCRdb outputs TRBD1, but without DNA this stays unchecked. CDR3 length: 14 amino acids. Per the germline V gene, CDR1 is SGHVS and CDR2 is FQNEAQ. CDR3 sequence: CASSNRDNLQPQHF.

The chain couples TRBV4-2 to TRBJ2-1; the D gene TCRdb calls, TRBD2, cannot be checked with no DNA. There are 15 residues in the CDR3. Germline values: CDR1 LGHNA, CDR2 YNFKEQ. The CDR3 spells CASSHAGTSSIEQFF.

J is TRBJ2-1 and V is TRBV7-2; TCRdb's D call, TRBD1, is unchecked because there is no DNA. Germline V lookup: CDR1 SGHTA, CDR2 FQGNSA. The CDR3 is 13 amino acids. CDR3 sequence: CASSQDRAGEQFF.

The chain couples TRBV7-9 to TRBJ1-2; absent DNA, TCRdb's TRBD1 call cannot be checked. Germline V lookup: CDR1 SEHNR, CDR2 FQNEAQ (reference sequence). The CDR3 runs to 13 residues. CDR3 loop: CASSPLSGNGYTF.

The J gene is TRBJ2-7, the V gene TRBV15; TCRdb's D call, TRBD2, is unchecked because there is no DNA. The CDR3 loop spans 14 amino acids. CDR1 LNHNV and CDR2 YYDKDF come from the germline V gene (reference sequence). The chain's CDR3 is CATSREGRVGEQYF.

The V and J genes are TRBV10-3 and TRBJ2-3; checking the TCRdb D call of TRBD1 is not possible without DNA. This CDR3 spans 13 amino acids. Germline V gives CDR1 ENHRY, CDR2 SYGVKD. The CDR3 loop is CAMADSRSDTQYF.

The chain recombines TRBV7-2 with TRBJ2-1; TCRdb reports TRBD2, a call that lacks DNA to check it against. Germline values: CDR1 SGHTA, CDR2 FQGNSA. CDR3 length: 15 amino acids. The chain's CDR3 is CASSPASRRENEQFF.

CDR3 loop: CASIIAGGTGEQYF. The chain links TRBV12-3 or TRBV12-4 to TRBJ2-7; TCRdb calls TRBD2, which cannot be checked without DNA. The CDR3 contains 14 residues.

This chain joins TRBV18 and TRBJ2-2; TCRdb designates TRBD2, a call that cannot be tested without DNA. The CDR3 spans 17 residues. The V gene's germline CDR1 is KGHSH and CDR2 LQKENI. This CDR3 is CASSPRGLAVNTGELFF.